These T cell receptor beta chains were read from a single sample in a study of tumor-infiltrating lymphocytes in primary liver carcinoma. TCRdb fed the multiplex PCR reads into MiXCR, producing one record per CDR3 protein. The sample gives 300,000 to 400,000 distinct CDR3 sequences, 65% of which show up once; about 6% is in the top ten. Sequenced: peripheral blood. The receptors come from a middle-aged man with primary liver carcinoma and hepatitis B virus infection. Each CDR3 is given with its conserved first and last residue. D genes are given only for firm matches. Size is omitted from some rows. Given values are once, few, many or a class for expanded clones.

many	17	TRBV4-3	TRBJ1-3	-	CASSHLRTASDGNTIYF	TGCGCCAGCAGCCACTTAAGGACAGCGAGTGACGGAAACACCATATATTTT
-	16	TRBV7-3	TRBJ2-3	-	CASSLLGAGAGDTQYF	TGTGCCAGCAGCTTATTGGGGGCGGGAGCTGGAGATACGCAGTATTTT
-	14	TRBV11-2	TRBJ2-1	-	CASSLDRARFEQFF	TGTGCCAGCAGCTTAGATCGGGCTAGATTTGAGCAGTTCTTC
once	17	TRBV5-4	TRBJ1-1	TRBD1	CASIPGQGAALRSEAFF	TGTGCCAGCATCCCCGGACAGGGGGCCGCCTTGCGGAGTGAAGCGTTCTTT
many	13	TRBV12-3/TRBV12-4	TRBJ1-1	TRBD1	CASSMGQAPEAFF	TGTGCCAGCAGCATGGGACAGGCTCCCGAAGCTTTCTTT
-	15	TRBV5-4	TRBJ1-1	-	CASRPGHGELTEAFF	TGTGCAAGCAGACCGGGACATGGAGAACTTACTGAAGCTTTCTTT
many	14	TRBV6-6	TRBJ2-7	-	CASSYVDTSYEQYF	TGTGCCAGCAGTTACGTGGACACCTCCTACGAGCAGTACTTC
-	17	TRBV11-2	TRBJ2-3	TRBD1	CASSPMGRDRATHKQYF	TGTGCCAGCAGCCCGATGGGTCGGGACAGGGCGACCCATAAGCAGTATTTT
-	14	TRBV6-6	TRBJ1-4	-	CASSFGRNNEKLFF	TGTGCCAGCAGTTTCGGTAGAAATAATGAAAAACTGTTTTTT
many	14	TRBV12-3/TRBV12-4	TRBJ2-1	-	CASSDGGLYNEQFF	TGTGCCAGCAGTGACGGGGGGCTGTACAATGAGCAGTTCTTC
few	13	TRBV29-1	TRBJ1-1	-	CSVIGTRNTEAFF	TGCAGCGTCATAGGGACCCGAAACACTGAAGCTTTCTTT
many	15	TRBV6-5	TRBJ1-5	-	CASSRDGRPNQPQHF	TGTGCCAGCAGTCGGGACGGCCGGCCGAATCAGCCCCAGCATTTT
-	14	TRBV11-3	TRBJ2-3	TRBD2	CASSSAGGPDTRYF	TGTGCCAGCAGTTCAGCGGGAGGGCCGGATACGCGGTATTTT
-	17	TRBV11-2	TRBJ1-2	-	CASSYRRPGQGTDGYTF	TGTGCCAGCAGCTACAGACGTCCGGGACAAGGGACGGATGGCTACACCTTC
many	16	TRBV4-3	TRBJ2-1	-	CASSQEDGSSYNEQFF	TGCGCCAGCAGCCAAGAAGACGGGAGCTCCTACAATGAGCAGTTCTTC
-	14	TRBV10-3	TRBJ1-2	-	CVISDFRGNYGYTF	TGTGTCATCAGTGATTTTAGGGGGAACTATGGCTACACCTTC
-	12	TRBV28	TRBJ1-2	-	CASGPSGYGYTF	TGTGCCAGCGGACCCTCGGGCTATGGCTACACCTTC
-	14	TRBV29-1	TRBJ2-5	TRBD2	CSVALAGRGETQYF	TGCAGCGTTGCACTAGCGGGTAGGGGGGAGACCCAGTACTTC
once	14	TRBV12-3/TRBV12-4	TRBJ1-2	-	CASSLKALGGVYTF	TGTGCCAGCAGTTTAAAGGCACTGGGCGGGGTCTACACCTTC
-	13	TRBV11-2	TRBJ2-7	-	CASNLGFQELWYF	TGTGCCAGCAACTTAGGGTTCCAGGAGCTTTGGTACTTC
-	16	TRBV11-2	TRBJ2-5	-	CASSLGMGIGQETQYF	TGTGCCAGCAGCTTAGGTATGGGAATCGGACAAGAGACCCAGTACTTC
-	15	TRBV12-3/TRBV12-4	TRBJ2-1	TRBD2	CANSLVGGAENEQFF	TGTGCCAACAGTTTGGTCGGGGGGGCAGAGAATGAGCAGTTCTTC
-	18	TRBV4-1	TRBJ2-1	TRBD1	CDSSQYYGTGSGGREQFF	TGCGACAGCAGCCAATACTACGGGACAGGGAGTGGGGGTCGCGAGCAGTTCTTC
-	14	TRBV10-3	TRBJ2-7	TRBD1	CVIRGQGEGWEQYF	TGTGTCATCAGAGGACAGGGCGAGGGTTGGGAGCAGTACTTC
-	15	TRBV5-4	TRBJ1-4	-	CASSLFGESFEKLFF	TGTGCCAGCAGCTTGTTCGGGGAATCTTTTGAAAAACTGTTTTTT
once	15	TRBV11-2	TRBJ2-3	TRBD1	CASSLGQGNSDTKYF	TGTGCCAGCAGTCTGGGACAGGGGAACTCAGATACGAAGTATTTT
-	14	TRBV4-2	TRBJ1-2	-	CASGQAGQAAGYTF	TGTGCCAGCGGCCAAGCCGGGCAGGCTGCTGGCTACACCTTC
-	15	TRBV5-1	TRBJ2-7	-	CANSLEGTSYYEQYF	TGCGCCAACAGCTTGGAGGGGACCTCCTACTACGAGCAGTACTTC
-	16	TRBV24-1	TRBJ2-2	TRBD1	CATSEPGQAGTGELFF	TGTGCCACCAGTGAACCCGGACAGGCTGGGACCGGGGAGCTGTTTTTT
medium-sized	12	TRBV11-3	TRBJ2-2	-	CASGRVAGELFF	TGTGCCAGCGGCAGAGTTGCCGGGGAGCTGTTTTTT
many	15	TRBV11-2	TRBJ2-5	TRBD1	CASSFRDRVSETQYF	TGTGCCAGCAGCTTTCGGGACAGGGTGTCAGAGACCCAGTACTTC
few	16	TRBV5-1	TRBJ1-1	-	CASSLGETAVDTEAFF	TGCGCCAGCAGCTTGGGTGAGACAGCCGTAGACACTGAAGCTTTCTTT
-	15	TRBV4-3	TRBJ2-7	-	CASSQESERKYEQYF	TGCGCCAGCAGCCAAGAATCGGAACGGAAATACGAGCAGTACTTC
once	13	TRBV18	TRBJ2-3	-	CASSPSNADTQYF	TGTGCCAGCTCACCATCAAATGCAGATACGCAGTATTTT
-	15	TRBV28	TRBJ2-1	TRBD2	CASSLGASGRTEQFF	TGTGCCAGCAGTTTAGGGGCTAGCGGGAGGACTGAGCAGTTCTTC